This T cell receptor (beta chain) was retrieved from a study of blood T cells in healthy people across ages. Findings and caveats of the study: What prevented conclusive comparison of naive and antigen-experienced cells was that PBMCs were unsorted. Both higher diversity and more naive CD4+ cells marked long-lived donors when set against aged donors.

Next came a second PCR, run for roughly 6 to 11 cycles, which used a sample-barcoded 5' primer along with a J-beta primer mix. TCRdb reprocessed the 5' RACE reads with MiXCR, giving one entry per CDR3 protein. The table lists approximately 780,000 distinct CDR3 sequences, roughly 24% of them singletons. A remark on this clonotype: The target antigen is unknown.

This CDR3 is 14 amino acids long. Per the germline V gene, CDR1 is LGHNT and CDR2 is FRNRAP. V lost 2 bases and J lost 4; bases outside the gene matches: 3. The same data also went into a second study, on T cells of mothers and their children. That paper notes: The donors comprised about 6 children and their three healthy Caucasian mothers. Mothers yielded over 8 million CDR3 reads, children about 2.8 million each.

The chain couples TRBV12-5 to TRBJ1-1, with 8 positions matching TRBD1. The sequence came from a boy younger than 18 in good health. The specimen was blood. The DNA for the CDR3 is TGTGCTAGTGGTTTGAGGACAGGGAGCACTGAAGCTTTCTTT. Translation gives CASGLRTGSTEAFF. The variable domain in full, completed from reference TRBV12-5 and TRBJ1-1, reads DARVTQTPRHKVTEMGQEVTMRCQPILGHNTVFWYRQTMMQGLELLAYFRNRAPLDDSGMPKDRFSAEMPDATLATLKIQPSEPRDSAVYFCASGLRTGSTEAFFGQGTRLTVV.